The source of this T cell receptor beta chain is a study of blood T cells in healthy people across ages. Only one count was recorded for this clonotype. PCR was performed a second time for about 7 to 11 cycles using a sample-barcoded 5' primer and a J-beta primer mix. All cDNA molecules were each tagged by a template-switch adaptor with 12 random nucleotides. TCRdb re-called the 5' RACE reads with MiXCR, one entry per CDR3 protein. The data show about 1.4 million distinct CDR3 sequences, roughly 59% seen once. Germline V gene lookup returns CDR1 MNHEY and CDR2 SVGAGI. The CDR3 is 17 amino acids. Trimming shortened V by 2 bases and J by 8 bases, and 22 bases separated the two germline ends.

The material sequenced was blood. The rearrangement joins TRBV6-5 to TRBJ2-1, with D maybe TRBD1 (7 bases). This receptor was taken from a man between 18 and 29 years old in good health. In nucleotides, the CDR3 is TGTGCCAGCAGTTACGGAGTGGTCGGGCAGGGGGGAGATGAGCAGTTCTTC. This gives the protein CASSYGVVGQGGDEQFF.